This T cell receptor beta chain is from a study of response to subunit inactivated influenza vaccine. The CDR3 length is 15 residues. Germline CDR1 is SGHTA and CDR2 is FQGNSA. The V segment lost 1 base and the J segment 3 bases; nucleotides outside the gene matches: 4. Overall study findings and caveats: That few new T cells are recruited by each seasonal influenza vaccination was the authors' suggestion.

About this clonotype itself: Antigen unknown.

TCRdb ran MiXCR on the RT-PCR reads and lists one entry per CDR3 protein. The table shows 750,000 to 850,000 distinct CDR3 sequences, with less than 20% occurring only once. The TCR originated in a man aged 45-65 years who received an inactivated influenza vaccine. This material consisted of PBMCs from blood, taken more than 4 days after vaccination. The genes are TRBV7-2 and TRBJ2-7; 9 positions match TRBD1. CDR3 protein: CASSLEGQGYYEQYF. The CDR3 DNA follows: TGTGCCAGCAGCTTAGAGGGACAGGGATACTACGAGCAGTACTTC.